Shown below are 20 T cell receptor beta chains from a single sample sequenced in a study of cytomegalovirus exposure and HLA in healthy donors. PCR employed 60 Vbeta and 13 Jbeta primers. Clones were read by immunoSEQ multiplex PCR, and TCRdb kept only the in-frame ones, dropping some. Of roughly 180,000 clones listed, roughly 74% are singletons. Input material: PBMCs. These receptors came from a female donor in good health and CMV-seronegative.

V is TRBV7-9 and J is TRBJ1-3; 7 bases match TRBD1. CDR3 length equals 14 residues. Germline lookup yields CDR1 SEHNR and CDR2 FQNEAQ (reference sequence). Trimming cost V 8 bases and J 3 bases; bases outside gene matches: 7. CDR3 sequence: CASGTRGLGNTIYF. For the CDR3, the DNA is TGTGCCAGCGGGACAAGGGGGCTTGGAAACACCATATATTTT.

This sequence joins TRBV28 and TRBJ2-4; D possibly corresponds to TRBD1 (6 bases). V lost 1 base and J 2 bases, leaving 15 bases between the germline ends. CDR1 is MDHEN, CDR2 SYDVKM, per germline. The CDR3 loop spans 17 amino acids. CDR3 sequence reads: CASSLSEDRLSKNIQYF. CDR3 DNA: TGTGCCAGCAGTTTATCAGAGGACAGACTCTCCAAAAACATTCAGTACTTC.

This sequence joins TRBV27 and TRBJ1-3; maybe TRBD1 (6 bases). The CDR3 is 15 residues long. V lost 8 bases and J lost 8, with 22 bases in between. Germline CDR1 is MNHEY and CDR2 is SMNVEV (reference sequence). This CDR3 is CASSGGQGAGDTIYF. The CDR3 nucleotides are TGTGCCAGCTCGGGGGGGCAGGGAGCAGGAGACACCATATATTTT.

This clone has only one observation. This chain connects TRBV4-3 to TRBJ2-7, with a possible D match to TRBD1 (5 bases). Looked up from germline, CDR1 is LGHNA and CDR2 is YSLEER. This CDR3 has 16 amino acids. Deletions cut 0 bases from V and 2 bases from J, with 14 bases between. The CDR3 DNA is TGCGCCAGCAGCCAAGATCGGGTCAGGGTCCCCTACGAGCAGTACTTC. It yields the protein CASSQDRVRVPYEQYF.

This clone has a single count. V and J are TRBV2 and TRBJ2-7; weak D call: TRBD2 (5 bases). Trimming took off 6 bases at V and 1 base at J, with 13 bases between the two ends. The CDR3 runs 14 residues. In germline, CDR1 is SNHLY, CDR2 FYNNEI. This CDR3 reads CASSDSRGSYEQYF. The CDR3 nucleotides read TGTGCCAGCAGCGACTCCCGCGGGTCCTACGAGCAGTACTTC.

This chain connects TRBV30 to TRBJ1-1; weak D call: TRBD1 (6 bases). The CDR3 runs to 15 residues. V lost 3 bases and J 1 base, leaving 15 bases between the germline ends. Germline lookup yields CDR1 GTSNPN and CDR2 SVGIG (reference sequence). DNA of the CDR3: TGTGCCTGGAGGGGACGAGACAGGAGGAACACTGAAGCTTTCTTT. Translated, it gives CAWRGRDRRNTEAFF.

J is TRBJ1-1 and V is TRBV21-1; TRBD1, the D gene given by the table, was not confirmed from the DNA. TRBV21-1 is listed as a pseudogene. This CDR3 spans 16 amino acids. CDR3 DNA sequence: TGTGCCAGCAGCATCCGGGGAGACCGGGACAGGGTCAATGCTTTCTTT. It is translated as CASSIRGDRDRVNAFF.

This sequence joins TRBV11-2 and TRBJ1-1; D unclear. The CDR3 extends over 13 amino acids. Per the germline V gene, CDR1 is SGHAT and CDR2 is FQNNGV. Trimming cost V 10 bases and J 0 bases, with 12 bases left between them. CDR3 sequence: CATSSMMNTEAFF. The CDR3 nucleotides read TGTGCCACTAGCTCGATGATGAACACTGAAGCTTTCTTT.

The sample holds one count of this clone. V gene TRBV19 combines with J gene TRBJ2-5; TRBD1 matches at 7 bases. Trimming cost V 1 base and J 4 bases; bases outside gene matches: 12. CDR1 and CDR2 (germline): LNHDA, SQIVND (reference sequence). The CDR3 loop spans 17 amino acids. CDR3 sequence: CASSIGQGPSAGETQYF. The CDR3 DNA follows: TGTGCCAGTAGTATAGGACAGGGCCCCTCGGCGGGAGAGACCCAGTACTTC.

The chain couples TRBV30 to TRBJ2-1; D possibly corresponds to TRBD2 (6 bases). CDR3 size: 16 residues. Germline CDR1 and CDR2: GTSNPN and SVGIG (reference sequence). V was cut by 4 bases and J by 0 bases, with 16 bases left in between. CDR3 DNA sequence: TGTGCCTGGAAAGGGCTAGCGTCGAGCTCCTACAATGAGCAGTTCTTC. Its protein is CAWKGLASSSYNEQFF.

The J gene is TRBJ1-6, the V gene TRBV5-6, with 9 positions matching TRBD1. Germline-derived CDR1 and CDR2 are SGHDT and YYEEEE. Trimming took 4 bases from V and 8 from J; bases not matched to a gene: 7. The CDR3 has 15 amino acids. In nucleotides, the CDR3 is TGTGCCAGCAGCCGGGAGGGACAGGGATATTCACCCCTCCACTTT. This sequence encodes CASSREGQGYSPLHF.

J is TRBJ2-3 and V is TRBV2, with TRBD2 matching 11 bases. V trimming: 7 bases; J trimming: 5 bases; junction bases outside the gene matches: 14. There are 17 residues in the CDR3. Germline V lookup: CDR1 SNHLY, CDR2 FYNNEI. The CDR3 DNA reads TGTGCCAGCACCATGGGGCCTAGCGGGGGGCTCGGAGATACGCAGTATTTT. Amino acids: CASTMGPSGGLGDTQYF.

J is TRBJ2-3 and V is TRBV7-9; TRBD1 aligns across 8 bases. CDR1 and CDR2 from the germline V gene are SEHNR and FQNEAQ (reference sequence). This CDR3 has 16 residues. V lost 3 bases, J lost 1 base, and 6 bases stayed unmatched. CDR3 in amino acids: CASSFLPGQGTDTQYF. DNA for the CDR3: TGTGCCAGCAGCTTCCTCCCGGGACAGGGCACAGATACGCAGTATTTT.

This CDR3 is CASSKYRGEQGEAFF. As DNA, the CDR3 is TGTGCCAGCAGTAAGTACAGGGGGGAACAAGGTGAAGCTTTCTTT. The chain recombines TRBV6-6 with TRBJ1-1, with 8 bases lining up with TRBD1. Unmatched junction bases numbered 12, after V lost 5 bases and J lost 7 bases. The germline V gene has CDR1 MNHNY and CDR2 SVGAGI (reference sequence). The CDR3 totals 15 residues.

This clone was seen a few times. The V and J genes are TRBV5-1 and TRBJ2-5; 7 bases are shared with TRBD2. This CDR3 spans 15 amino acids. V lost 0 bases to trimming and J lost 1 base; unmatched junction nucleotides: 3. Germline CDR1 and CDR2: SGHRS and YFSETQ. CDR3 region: CASSLGGLPQETQYF. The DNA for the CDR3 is TGCGCCAGCAGCTTGGGGGGACTACCCCAAGAGACCCAGTACTTC.

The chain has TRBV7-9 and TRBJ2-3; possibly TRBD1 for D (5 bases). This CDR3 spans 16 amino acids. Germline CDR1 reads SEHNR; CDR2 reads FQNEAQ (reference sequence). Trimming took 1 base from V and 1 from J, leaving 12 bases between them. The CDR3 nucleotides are TGTGCCAGCAGCTTAGAAGGGGATTGGCGCACAGATACGCAGTATTTT. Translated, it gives CASSLEGDWRTDTQYF.

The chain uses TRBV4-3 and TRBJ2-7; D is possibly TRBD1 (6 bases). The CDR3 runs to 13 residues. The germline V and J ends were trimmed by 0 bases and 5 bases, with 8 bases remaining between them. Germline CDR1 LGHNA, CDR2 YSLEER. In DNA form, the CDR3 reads TGCGCCAGCAGCCAAGAGGGGGCCAACGAGCAGTACTTC. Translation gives CASSQEGANEQYF.

The CDR3 DNA is TGTGCCAGCAGTTACGAGTCTCTCGGTGCCCAAGAGACCCAGTACTTC. The encoded protein is CASSYESLGAQETQYF. V gene TRBV6-5 combines with J gene TRBJ2-5; D is unresolved. The CDR3 contains 16 residues. Germline V gives CDR1 MNHEY, CDR2 SVGAGI. V lost 2 bases, J lost 1 base, and 14 bases lay in between.

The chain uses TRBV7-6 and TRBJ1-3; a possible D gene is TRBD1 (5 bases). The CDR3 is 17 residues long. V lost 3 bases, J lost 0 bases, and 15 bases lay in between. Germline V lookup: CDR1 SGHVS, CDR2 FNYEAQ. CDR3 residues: CASSLRPTGTSGNTIYF. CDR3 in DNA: TGTGCCAGCAGCTTGCGGCCCACAGGAACCTCTGGAAACACCATATATTTT.

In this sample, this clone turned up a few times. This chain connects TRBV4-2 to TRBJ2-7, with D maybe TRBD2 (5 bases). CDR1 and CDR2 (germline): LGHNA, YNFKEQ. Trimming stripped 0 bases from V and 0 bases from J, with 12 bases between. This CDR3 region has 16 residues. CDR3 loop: CASSQDYGESSYEQYF. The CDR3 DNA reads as TGTGCCAGCAGCCAAGATTACGGGGAAAGCTCCTACGAGCAGTACTTC.